Listed below are T cell receptor beta chains from one sample, sequenced in a study of lymphopenia after photon versus proton radiotherapy. Libraries were prepared by immunoSEQ multiplex PCR; TCRdb keeps only in-frame clonotypes and omits some of them. The sample has tens of thousands of clones, approximately 91% seen once. This material consisted of peripheral blood, taken from a patient treated with photon-based radiotherapy. These receptors were taken from a woman between 65 and 79 years old with pancreatic cancer. The CDR3 runs from the conserved cysteine through the conserved F or W. D genes are given only for firm matches. Clone sizes are given selectively: once, few, many, or a class where the clone is expanded.

CDR3nt,CDR3aa,len,d_gene,v_gene,j_gene,abundance
TGTGCCTCCGCCCCGGGGACGACTGAAGCTTTCTTT,CASAPGTTEAFF,12,.,TRBV28,TRBJ1-1,.
TGTGCCAGCAGCTTAGATTCCCTAGCGGGACGGGAGCAGTTCTTC,CASSLDSLAGREQFF,15,TRBD2,TRBV7-8,TRBJ2-1,.
TGTGCCAGCAGTGTTAACAATGAGCAGTTCTTC,CASSVNNEQFF,11,.,TRBV2,TRBJ2-1,.
TGTGCCAGCAGTGAAGAACCCACCTACAATGAGCAGTTCTTC,CASSEEPTYNEQFF,14,.,TRBV6-1,TRBJ2-1,.
TGTGCTAGCAGCCCGGACAGGGGATTAGATACGCAGTATTTT,CASSPDRGLDTQYF,14,TRBD1,TRBV7-7,TRBJ2-3,.
TGTGCCAGCAGCTACTCAGCTGTCTCTGGAAACACCATATATTTT,CASSYSAVSGNTIYF,15,.,TRBV5-6,TRBJ1-3,.
TGTGCCAGTAGTCAAAGCGGGACATACGAGCAGTACTTC,CASSQSGTYEQYF,13,.,TRBV19,TRBJ2-7,few
TGCGCCAGCAGCTCCGAGGGAGGGGATCAGCCCCAGCATTTT,CASSSEGGDQPQHF,14,.,TRBV5-1,TRBJ1-5,.
TGTGCCAGCAAGAAGGAGGCAACAGATACGCAGTATTTT,CASKKEATDTQYF,13,.,TRBV11-3,TRBJ2-3,.
TGTGCCAGCTCACCACTAGCGGGGCTGGGGAATGAGCAGTTCTTC,CASSPLAGLGNEQFF,15,TRBD2,TRBV18,TRBJ2-1,.
TGTGCCAGCAGCCCCAGGACTAGCGGACGCTACAATGAGCAGTTCTTC,CASSPRTSGRYNEQFF,16,TRBD2,TRBV9,TRBJ2-1,.
TGTGCCAGCAGTCCCCAGTGGGACACTGAAGCTTTCTTT,CASSPQWDTEAFF,13,.,TRBV9,TRBJ1-1,.
TGTGCCAGTAGGGGACAGACCTCTGGAAACACCATATATTTT,CASRGQTSGNTIYF,14,TRBD1,TRBV19,TRBJ1-3,.
TGTGCCAGCAGCTTAGTACTAAACCCCCCCTACGAGCAGTACTTC,CASSLVLNPPYEQYF,15,.,TRBV13,TRBJ2-7,.
TGTGCCAGCAGCTTAGCGGCAGGGTCCCACACTGAAGCTTTCTTT,CASSLAAGSHTEAFF,15,.,TRBV7-2,TRBJ1-1,.
TGTGCCACCGGGTCGGGAGGGAGCGATGAGCAGTTCTTC,CATGSGGSDEQFF,13,TRBD2,TRBV15,TRBJ2-1,once
TGTGCCAGCAGCTTAGATGCCAGCGGGGCTGAAGCTTTCTTT,CASSLDASGAEAFF,14,.,TRBV7-9,TRBJ1-1,.
TGTGCCAGCAGTTCCCCGGGAGGGAGGGGAGGCTACACCTTC,CASSSPGGRGGYTF,14,.,TRBV6-5,TRBJ1-2,.
TGTGCCAGCAGCACCGTAGGCACAGATACGCAGTATTTT,CASSTVGTDTQYF,13,.,TRBV7-6,TRBJ2-3,.
TGTGCCAGCAGCCGGCCGGAGAACACTGAAGCTTTCTTT,CASSRPENTEAFF,13,.,TRBV5-4,TRBJ1-1,.
TGTGCCAGTAGTATTGGACTAGCGGGAGGGAACAATGAGCAGTTCTTC,CASSIGLAGGNNEQFF,16,TRBD2,TRBV19,TRBJ2-1,.
TGTGCCAGCAGCATCGACACCCTGAACACTGAAGCTTTCTTT,CASSIDTLNTEAFF,14,.,TRBV11-2,TRBJ1-1,.
TGCGCCAGCAGTGAGTCGAGCCCGAGGGGGAGGCGCAATGAGCAGTTCTTC,CASSESSPRGRRNEQFF,17,.,TRBV10-1,TRBJ2-1,.
TGCGCCAGCAGCCAAGATCATCAGGGGGTACGGGAAAAACTGTTTTTT,CASSQDHQGVREKLFF,16,TRBD1,TRBV4-3,TRBJ1-4,once
TGTGCCAGCAGCCAAGGACTAGCGGTGTCATATGGAGATACGCAGTATTTT,CASSQGLAVSYGDTQYF,17,TRBD2,TRBV4-2,TRBJ2-3,.
TGTGCCAGCAGCCACGAACAGGGGGCATACGAGCAGTACTTC,CASSHEQGAYEQYF,14,TRBD1,TRBV4-2,TRBJ2-7,.
TGCGCCAGCAGCTTGGCCGGAACGGCGAACACTGAAGCTTTCTTT,CASSLAGTANTEAFF,15,.,TRBV5-1,TRBJ1-1,.
TGTGCCACCAGGATACATCTGGGGGATCAGCCCCAGCATTTT,CATRIHLGDQPQHF,14,.,TRBV15,TRBJ1-5,once
TGCAGCGTCAGAGGGGGATCCACTGAAGCTTTCTTT,CSVRGGSTEAFF,12,.,TRBV29-1,TRBJ1-1,once
TGTGCCACCAGCAGAGGTGAGGGTAGAGAAGCTTTCTTT,CATSRGEGREAFF,13,.,TRBV15,TRBJ1-1,.
TGTGCCAGCAGCCGCTTAACAAGCACCGGGGAGCTGTTTTTT,CASSRLTSTGELFF,14,.,TRBV2,TRBJ2-2,.
TGTGCCAGCAGTTTCATTATCACCACTGGCGGGGGGGATTTTGGGAGTGCAACTAATGAAAAACTGTTTTTT,CASSFIITTGGGDFGSATNEKLFF,24,.,TRBV28,TRBJ1-4,.
TGTGCCAGCAGCTTAGAGGGAGGTTATGGCTACACCTTC,CASSLEGGYGYTF,13,.,TRBV11-2,TRBJ1-2,.
TGTGCCAGCAGCTTAGACGAGGTACTAGCCAAAAACATTCAGTACTTC,CASSLDEVLAKNIQYF,16,.,TRBV7-8,TRBJ2-4,.
TGCGCCAGCAGCTTGGTTCTGTCTGTCAGGGGGGGAAGTGGCTACACCTTC,CASSLVLSVRGGSGYTF,17,TRBD1,TRBV5-1,TRBJ1-2,.
TGTGCCGGGTCTACTACAGTGGGGAATGAGCAGTTCTTC,CAGSTTVGNEQFF,13,.,TRBV11-1,TRBJ2-1,.
TGTGCCAGCAGCCGAACTACCTATGGCTACACCTTC,CASSRTTYGYTF,12,.,TRBV14,TRBJ1-2,few
TGTGCCATCAGTGAGTCGACAGCGGGGGACGAGCAGTACTTC,CAISESTAGDEQYF,14,TRBD2,TRBV10-3,TRBJ2-7,.
TGTGCCAGTAGTATAGCTAGCGGGAGCTCCTACGAGCAGTACTTC,CASSIASGSSYEQYF,15,TRBD2,TRBV19,TRBJ2-7,once